A single sample gave rise to the 13 T cell receptor beta chains below, sequenced in a study of blood T cell repertoires in COVID-19. Clones were sequenced by immunoSEQ multiplex PCR, and TCRdb holds only the in-frame ones, with some missing. Of approximately 300,000 clones in the sample, 90% are singletons; the top ten hold around 4.5%. The specimen sequenced was PBMCs or T cells enriched from blood (not recorded which). These TCRs come from a woman aged 18-29 years with acute COVID-19.

The rearrangement joins TRBV21-1 to TRBJ2-5; the D call of TRBD2 is as the table states it, not checked on the DNA. TRBV21-1 is an annotated pseudogene. This CDR3 has 11 amino acids. The CDR3 loop reads CASGSVETQYF. CDR3 coding DNA: TGTGCCAGTGGGAGCGTAGAGACCCAGTACTTC.

This chain joins TRBV27 and TRBJ2-5; 10 nucleotides agree with TRBD2. V trimming: 3 bases; J trimming: 2 bases; junction bases outside the gene matches: 9. CDR3 size: 17 residues. CDR1 is MNHEY and CDR2 is SMNVEV in the germline V gene (reference sequence). The CDR3, as DNA: TGTGCCAGCAGTTTCTCTTTAGGGACTAGCGCACAAGAGACCCAGTACTTC. Its translation: CASSFSLGTSAQETQYF.

The chain's CDR3 is CASSSTVEVNTEAFF. The CDR3 nucleotides read TGTGCCAGCAGCTCCACCGTAGAAGTGAACACTGAAGCTTTCTTT. The chain has TRBV11-2 and TRBJ1-1; the D is unclear. The CDR3 covers 15 residues. V lost 4 bases, J lost 0 bases, and 12 bases lay in between. Germline CDR1 is SGHAT and CDR2 is FQNNGV. Full variable domain (remainder filled in from reference TRBV11-2 and TRBJ1-1): EAGVAQSPRYKIIEKRQSVAFWCNPISGHATLYWYQQILGQGPKLLIQFQNNGVVDDSQLPKDRFSAERLKGVDSTLKIQPAKLEDSAVYLCASSSTVEVNTEAFFGQGTRLTVV.

This chain connects TRBV27 to TRBJ2-2; 9 bases line up with TRBD2. V was pared by 5 bases and J by 8 bases, with 9 bases of the junction left unmatched. The CDR3 spans 15 residues. Germline V lookup: CDR1 MNHEY, CDR2 SMNVEV (reference sequence). The CDR3 region has the DNA TGTGCCAGCAGTAAGACTAGCGGCTTGCGGGGGGAGCTGTTTTTT. Its protein product is CASSKTSGLRGELFF.

This clone was counted between two and nine times. The chain employs TRBV28 and TRBJ1-5; D perhaps matches TRBD1 (6 bases). CDR3 size: 12 residues. The V end lost 10 bases, the J end lost 4 bases, and 11 bases lay between the germline ends. CDR1 and CDR2 from the germline V gene are MDHEN and SYDVKM. The chain's CDR3 is CATRQGNQPQHF. CDR3 nucleotides: TGTGCCACCAGGCAGGGGAATCAGCCCCAGCATTTT.

J is TRBJ2-2 and V is TRBV5-4; weak D call: TRBD2 (6 bases). Deletions cut 5 bases from V and 5 bases from J, with 22 bases between. The CDR3 is made up of 17 amino acids. Germline CDR1 is SGHNT and CDR2 is YYREEE (reference sequence). The CDR3, as DNA: TGTGCCAGCAGTCCCATATCAAGGCGGGATGGAACCGGGGAGCTGTTTTTT. Amino acid sequence: CASSPISRRDGTGELFF.

This chain joins TRBV18 and TRBJ1-2; possibly TRBD1 for D (5 bases). The germline V and J ends were trimmed by 0 bases and 4 bases, with 18 bases remaining between them. The CDR3 has 17 residues. The V gene's germline CDR1 is KGHSH and CDR2 LQKENI. The CDR3: CASSPPLRYLGAYGYTF. The CDR3 nucleotides read TGTGCCAGCTCACCACCTTTGCGTTACCTTGGGGCCTATGGCTACACCTTC.

The chain links TRBV3-1 (or the pseudogene TRBV3-2) to TRBJ2-7; the D is unclear. V lost 1 base to trimming and J lost 2 bases, with 12 bases between them. From germline, CDR1 is LGHDT and CDR2 YNNKEL (reference sequence). This CDR3 contains 15 residues. The CDR3 spells CASSQGVWSTYEQYF. The DNA of the CDR3 is TGTGCCAGCAGCCAAGGGGTGTGGAGTACCTACGAGCAGTACTTC.

This chain links TRBV7-2 with TRBJ1-6; D remains ambiguous. CDR1 SGHTA and CDR2 FQGNSA come from the germline V gene. Between the trimmed V and J ends, which lost 4 bases and 11 bases, there was a span of 21 bases. The CDR3 extends over 16 amino acids. CDR3 in amino acids: CASSSTPGFNDPPLHF. CDR3 DNA sequence: TGTGCCAGCAGCTCGACTCCGGGTTTCAACGACCCACCCCTCCACTTT.

This rearrangement joins TRBV5-4 to TRBJ2-3, with 13 bases matching TRBD2. V gave up 4 bases and J gave up 3 bases; unmatched junction bases: 8. CDR1 SGHNT and CDR2 YYREEE come from the germline V gene (reference sequence). The CDR3 spans 17 residues. CDR3: CASSINGLAGATDTQYF. As DNA, the CDR3 is TGTGCCAGCAGCATAAATGGACTAGCGGGAGCTACAGATACGCAGTATTTT.

The chain employs TRBV28 and TRBJ2-7; no definite D call. Germline values: CDR1 MDHEN, CDR2 SYDVKM. V dropped 6 bases and J dropped 9 bases, with 15 bases sitting between them. The CDR3 is 12 residues long. CDR3 loop: CASSPVLYRQYF. The CDR3 DNA reads TGTGCCAGCAGCCCCGTCTTGTATAGGCAGTACTTC.

Only one count was recorded for this clone. The gene calls are TRBV6-2 or TRBV6-3 and TRBJ1-5, with D perhaps matching TRBD1 (6 bases). The CDR3 loop spans 16 amino acids. Deletions cut 2 bases from V and 0 bases from J, with 11 bases between. From germline, CDR1 is MNHEY and CDR2 SVGEGT. The CDR3 DNA follows: TGTGCCAGCAGTTACGCTCCGGGACATAGCAATCAGCCCCAGCATTTT. Its translation: CASSYAPGHSNQPQHF.

This rearrangement joins TRBV5-1 to TRBJ1-2, with D uncertain. The CDR3 runs to 15 residues. V was trimmed by 4 bases and J by 6 bases, leaving 19 bases between them. Germline V lookup: CDR1 SGHRS, CDR2 YFSETQ. The CDR3 nucleotides read TGCGCCAGCAGCCCCGCCGGGTCTCCACGGGATGGCTACACCTTC. Its translation: CASSPAGSPRDGYTF.